The clone carrying this T cell receptor beta chain appeared many times. Template material for amplifying TCR beta CDR3 regions consisted of RNA transcripts. First-round RT-PCR targeting the TCR CDR3 was performed with the HTBI primer set. Using its own MiXCR run on the multiplex PCR reads, TCRdb lists one record per CDR3 protein. The profile shows around 540,000 distinct CDR3 sequences, about 45% of them singletons. These data belong to a study of T cells in Graves' hyperthyroidism and ophthalmopathy. A lack of ophthalmopathy progression within 18 months defined stable Graves' hyperthyroidism. Newly diagnosed hyperthyroidism, duration under 2 months, in patients aged 18 to 65. Each diagnosis was grounded in clinical symptoms, serum thyroxine and TRAb, thyroid ultrasound, and orbital computed tomography. V shed 3 bases and J shed 4 bases, with 7 bases lying between them. CDR3 length equals 13 residues.

The TCR originated in a woman younger than 35 with Graves' hyperthyroidism. This chain links TRBV12-3 or TRBV12-4 with TRBJ1-3; weak D call: TRBD1 (5 bases). The sample comprised peripheral blood or thyroid tissue (not recorded which). CDR3 sequence: CASSFDRGNTIYF. The DNA for the CDR3 is TGTGCCAGCAGTTTTGACAGAGGAAACACCATATATTTT.